Listed below are T cell receptor beta chains from one sample, sequenced in a study of T cell changes during pregnancy in multiple sclerosis. Data came from immunoSEQ multiplex PCR; TCRdb stores just in-frame clones and leaves some out. The profile shows about 40,000 clones, 75% to 95% of them singletons. The source material was CD4+ T cells from peripheral blood mononuclear cells, sampled in the third trimester of pregnancy. All receptors derive from a female donor with multiple sclerosis, enrolled in a pregnancy study. Both conserved end residues are part of each CDR3.

V gene: TRBV6-1; J gene: TRBJ2-7; CDR3 protein: CASSEATLAGEGEQYF
V gene: TRBV18; J gene: TRBJ2-7; CDR3 protein: CASSPKIDSVLYF
V gene: TRBV6-6; J gene: TRBJ2-7; CDR3 protein: CASQGSDEQYF
V gene: TRBV6-1; J gene: TRBJ1-1; CDR3 protein: CASSERGRGTLEAFF
V gene: TRBV28; J gene: TRBJ2-3; CDR3 protein: CASSLGGRTDTQYF
V gene: TRBV5-1; J gene: TRBJ2-5; CDR3 protein: CASSSSLVGETQYF
V gene: TRBV28; J gene: TRBJ1-5; CDR3 protein: CASSLDGQSNQPQHF
V gene: TRBV7-9; J gene: TRBJ2-1; CDR3 protein: CASTSSGIHNEQFF
V gene: TRBV21-1; J gene: TRBJ2-2; CDR3 protein: CASSKCSWTGENTGELFF
V gene: TRBV6-5; J gene: TRBJ2-1; CDR3 protein: CASSRGASQFF
V gene: TRBV12-5; J gene: TRBJ2-3; CDR3 protein: CASGPGRYSTDTQYF
V gene: TRBV18; J gene: TRBJ2-7; CDR3 protein: CASSPGGGRTYEQYF
V gene: TRBV27; J gene: TRBJ2-7; CDR3 protein: CASSRRQGYEQYF
V gene: TRBV6-1; J gene: TRBJ2-7; CDR3 protein: CASSAIAGEAYEQYF
V gene: TRBV5-1; J gene: TRBJ2-2; CDR3 protein: CASSSGTFKVDRELFF
V gene: TRBV27; J gene: TRBJ2-5; CDR3 protein: CASSPPVVGLGASETQYF
V gene: TRBV5-1; J gene: TRBJ2-5; CDR3 protein: CASRVGGQGLETQYF
V gene: TRBV7-6; J gene: TRBJ2-2; CDR3 protein: CASSLAGGANTGELFF
V gene: TRBV18; J gene: TRBJ1-5; CDR3 protein: CASSPSGEGNQPQHF
V gene: TRBV25-1; J gene: TRBJ1-2; CDR3 protein: CASSGGQGYYGYTF
V gene: TRBV7-9; J gene: TRBJ1-1; CDR3 protein: CASSRPGHARKTEAFF
V gene: TRBV29-1; J gene: TRBJ2-1; CDR3 protein: CSVGTSGPSSYNEQFF
V gene: TRBV9; J gene: TRBJ2-3; CDR3 protein: CASSVGVAGAGRASDTQYF
V gene: TRBV7-9; J gene: TRBJ2-1; CDR3 protein: CASSSGQNEQFF
V gene: TRBV7-8; J gene: TRBJ2-7; CDR3 protein: CASSSRTGVSYEQYF
V gene: TRBV7-8; J gene: TRBJ1-3; CDR3 protein: CASSLDPRGVSGNTIYF